These 5 T cell receptor beta chains came from one sample sequenced in a study of blood T cell repertoires in COVID-19 (TCRdb year 2020). Libraries were prepared through the immunoSEQ multiplex PCR assay. TCRdb limited this immuneACCESS table to in-frame rearrangements with V and J called. A share of clones is missing; checked studies link under half to unresolved V genes, and the rest is unexplained. The sample table records roughly 220,000 clones; approximately 80% of these occur just once. The ten largest clones take up roughly 8% of the sample. The material sequenced was peripheral blood. These receptors were collected from an elderly woman with COVID-19, enrolled during active disease.

The J gene is TRBJ2-7, the V gene TRBV5-1; a weak D match, TRBD2 (5 bases). CDR3 length: 13 amino acids. The germline V and J ends were trimmed by 3 bases and 3 bases, with 10 bases remaining between them. The germline gives CDR1 SGHRS, CDR2 YFSETQ. CDR3 coding DNA: TGCGCCAGCAGCTCCACCGGAGGCTACGAGCAGTACTTC. This gives the protein CASSSTGGYEQYF.

This CDR3 is CASSHAGTGGLSGGYTF. Written as DNA, the CDR3 is TGTGCCAGCAGCCATGCCGGGACAGGGGGCTTATCTGGTGGCTACACCTTC. The chain has TRBV4-2 and TRBJ1-2, with 12 bases matching TRBD1. CDR1 is LGHNA, CDR2 YNFKEQ, per germline. CDR3 length equals 17 residues. Trimming removed 3 bases from V and 7 bases from J; junction bases left unmatched: 12.

The chain has TRBV7-8 and TRBJ2-1, with 7 bases lining up with TRBD1. CDR3 length: 15 amino acids. The germline gives CDR1 SGHVS, CDR2 FQNEAQ. The ends lost 5 bases at V and 4 bases at J; junction bases unmatched: 8. The CDR3 protein is CASSTAGTAYNEQFF. In DNA, the CDR3 is TGTGCCAGCAGCACCGCAGGGACAGCGTACAATGAGCAGTTCTTC.

The chain couples TRBV5-1 to TRBJ1-6, with 7 bases fitting TRBD1. The V and J ends lost 2 bases and 5 bases, in that order; junction bases with no gene match: 4. From germline, CDR1 is SGHRS and CDR2 YFSETQ. The CDR3 extends over 15 amino acids. This chain's CDR3 is CASSLTGEDNSPLHF. The CDR3 DNA sequence: TGCGCCAGCAGCTTAACAGGGGAGGATAATTCACCCCTCCACTTT.

The chain couples TRBV28 to TRBJ2-3; no clear D. V lost 6 bases and J 3 bases, leaving 7 bases between the germline ends. The CDR3 covers 12 residues. Germline assignment: CDR1 MDHEN and CDR2 SYDVKM. CDR3 sequence: CASSARTDTQYF. CDR3 in DNA: TGTGCCAGCAGCGCTAGGACAGATACGCAGTATTTT.